The 8 T cell receptor beta chains listed next were all sequenced from one sample in a study of beta chain features in type 1 diabetes. Study observations and caveats: Significant though moderate, a shortening of TCRB CDR3s appeared in all four CD4+ subsets of Type 1 diabetes patients.

Their antigens remain unidentified. The authors reverse transcribed all of the isolated RNA, so sequencing captured expressed TCRB transcripts. Only in-frame clones appear in the TCRdb table, and some are missing; sequencing was by immunoSEQ multiplex PCR. The table records a few hundred thousand clones, more than 15% of them present only once. Sequenced sample: naive CD4+ T cells from blood. The origin of the receptors is a man in his thirties or forties with type 1 diabetes.

This clone appeared a few times. V and J are TRBV9 and TRBJ2-5; D is unresolved. V was trimmed by 4 bases and J by 0 bases, leaving 7 bases between them. The CDR3 is made up of 13 amino acids. CDR1 is SGDLS and CDR2 is YYNGEE in the germline V gene. Written as DNA, the CDR3 is TGTGCCAGCAGCAGCCAGTACCAAGAGACCCAGTACTTC. Protein sequence: CASSSQYQETQYF.

Notes on this clone: An end of the junction differs from the germline gene, which may be a read error. The genes are TRBV18 and TRBJ2-1; 10 bases line up with TRBD2. The CDR3 has 15 residues. Germline V gives CDR1 KGHSH, CDR2 LQKENI. DNA of the CDR3: TGTGCCAGGTCACCACCTAGCGGGAGTTACAATGAGCAGTTCTTC. Protein product: CARSPPSGSYNEQFF.

This clone has a handful of counts. The chain has TRBV28 and TRBJ2-1; no clear D gene. Germline CDR1 and CDR2: MDHEN and SYDVKM. The CDR3 totals 12 residues. V lost 5 bases and J 6 bases, leaving 8 bases between the germline ends. In DNA form, the CDR3 reads TGTGCCAGCAGTCAAACCCCCAATGAGCAGTTCTTC. Its protein product is CASSQTPNEQFF.

This chain uses TRBV9 with TRBJ2-1; no reliable D call. The CDR3 is 13 amino acids. Germline V CDR1 and CDR2: SGDLS, YYNGEE. V dropped 4 bases and J dropped 4 bases, with 9 bases sitting between them. In DNA form, the CDR3 reads TGTGCCAGCAGCACTGGACCTTACAATGAGCAGTTCTTC. It is translated as CASSTGPYNEQFF.

This clone was counted once. The chain combines TRBV6-1 with TRBJ2-6; weak D call: TRBD1 (6 bases). Germline V gene lookup returns CDR1 MNHNS and CDR2 SASEGT. V was pared by 5 bases and J by 2 bases, with 7 bases between. The CDR3 consists of 14 residues. CDR3 sequence (DNA): TGTGCCAGCAGTTCAGGGGCTGGGGCCAACGTCCTGACTTTC. It yields the protein CASSSGAGANVLTF.

The sample holds a few counts of this clone. V is TRBV29-1 and J is TRBJ2-3; perhaps TRBD2 as D (6 bases). Germline loops: CDR1 SQVTM, CDR2 ANQGSEA. V lost 6 bases, J lost 0 bases, and 10 bases lay in between. CDR3 length equals 13 residues. CDR3 DNA: TGCAGCGTGGGCGGGGACAGCACAGATACGCAGTATTTT. Translation: CSVGGDSTDTQYF.

The gene calls are TRBV9 and TRBJ2-1; a weak D match, TRBD2 (6 bases). CDR1 and CDR2 (germline): SGDLS, YYNGEE. CDR3 length equals 17 residues. The V end was cut by 6 bases, the J end by 0 bases, with 19 bases between. CDR3 DNA sequence: TGTGCCAGCACCCTAGGCGGGATCTCAAACTCCTACAATGAGCAGTTCTTC. Protein sequence: CASTLGGISNSYNEQFF.

V usage is TRBV9 and J usage is TRBJ2-5; 8 bases are shared with TRBD2. This CDR3 is 14 amino acids long. Germline V CDR1 and CDR2: SGDLS, YYNGEE. Losses at the gene ends were 4 bases for V and 6 bases for J; bases not matched to a gene: 8. The CDR3 here is CASSSRTSPQTQYF. Here the CDR3 DNA reads TGTGCCAGCAGCTCAAGGACTAGCCCGCAGACCCAGTACTTC.